In its sample, the clone carrying this TCR beta chain was seen many times. What was amplified from RNA transcripts were TCR beta CDR3 regions. First-round RT-PCR of the TCR CDR3 relied on the HTBI primer set. TCRdb processed the multiplex PCR reads anew with MiXCR; each CDR3 protein has one entry. The table lists about 400,000 distinct CDR3 sequences, roughly 14% of them singletons. In the ophthalmopathy cohort, Clinical Activity Score was at least 3, NOSPECS grade at least 4, and duration under 3 months. Every diagnosis used clinical symptoms, serum thyroxine and TRAb, thyroid ultrasound and orbital computed tomography. The data stem from a study of T cells in Graves' hyperthyroidism and ophthalmopathy. Looked up from germline, CDR1 is MDHEN and CDR2 is SYDVKM. V lost 7 bases to trimming and J lost 1 base, with 5 bases between them. This CDR3 has 13 amino acids.

The chain joins TRBV28 to TRBJ2-6; D is undetermined. The receptor was isolated from a man between 18 and 29 years old with Graves' ophthalmopathy. The specimen was blood. This chain's CDR3 is CASILSGANVLTF. The CDR3 DNA sequence: TGTGCCAGCATCCTTTCTGGGGCCAACGTCCTGACTTTC.